This T cell receptor (beta chain) was obtained from a study of control samples from healthy donors and cancer patients. Per germline, CDR1 SGHRS and CDR2 YFSETQ. The ends were cut back, 2 bases at V and 7 bases at J, with 21 bases in the middle. The CDR3 consists of 16 residues. Some clones are missing from TCRdb's copy, which holds only in-frame ones; the method was immunoSEQ multiplex PCR. This sample has some 98,000 clones, with about 81% found just once. The clonotype was recovered from a man aged 70 or older with lung cancer. The chain employs TRBV5-1 and TRBJ1-2, with a tentative D call TRBD1 (5 bases). Sample: PBMCs. The CDR3 coding sequence is TGCGCCAGCAGCTTTGAAGTACCAGGGACGATATCTGGCTACACCTTC. It specifies CASSFEVPGTISGYTF.